These 23 T cell receptor beta chains originate from one sample sequenced in a study of technical replicates of blood from several donors. Produced via immunoSEQ multiplex PCR; TCRdb's table is partial and in-frame only. The sample contains about 80,000 clones, roughly 98% of which appear only once. The sample comprised T cells isolated from PBMCs. Receptors originate from a human donor in good health.

V and J are TRBV7-9 and TRBJ2-7; 7 positions agree with TRBD1. V was pared by 6 bases and J by 2 bases, with 13 bases of the junction left unmatched. Germline V gene lookup returns CDR1 SEHNR and CDR2 FQNEAQ (reference sequence). The CDR3 extends over 16 amino acids. The DNA of the CDR3 is TGTGCCAGCAGGAGATATTCCGGGACAGAAACCTACGAGCAGTACTTC. Protein sequence: CASRRYSGTETYEQYF.

The rearrangement joins TRBV11-2 to TRBJ1-1; TRBD1 matches at 10 bases. The CDR3 runs to 15 residues. The V gene end was trimmed by 5 bases and the J gene end by 4 bases; junction bases not matched to a gene: 7. Germline CDR1 reads SGHAT; CDR2 reads FQNNGV. This CDR3 reads CASSPRQGALTEAFF. DNA of the CDR3: TGTGCCAGCAGCCCACGACAGGGGGCTCTCACTGAAGCTTTCTTT.

This chain uses TRBV6-5 with TRBJ2-2; D not certain. This CDR3 has 14 amino acids. The V end was cut by 0 bases, the J end by 6 bases, with 8 bases between. Looked up from germline, CDR1 is MNHEY and CDR2 is SVGAGI. The CDR3 here is CASSYSMGAGELFF. The CDR3 nucleotides are TGTGCCAGCAGTTACTCGATGGGCGCCGGGGAGCTGTTTTTT.

On this clone itself: The junction departs from the called germline gene at one end, perhaps through a read error. This sequence joins TRBV6-6 and TRBJ1-1; maybe TRBD1 (5 bases). This CDR3 is 15 amino acids long. CDR1 is MNHNY, CDR2 SVGAGI, per germline (reference sequence). The CDR3 sequence is CVSSYTQAWDTEAFF. The CDR3 region has the DNA TGTGTCAGCAGTTACACACAGGCCTGGGACACTGAAGCTTTCTTT.

The chain has TRBV7-9 and TRBJ2-6; no clear D. The V gene lost 4 bases and the J gene lost 0 bases, with 7 bases spanning the gap. Per germline, CDR1 SEHNR and CDR2 FQNEAQ (reference sequence). The CDR3 contains 15 residues. CDR3 bases: TGTGCCAGCAGCTCCTTCCGCTCTGGGGCCAACGTCCTGACTTTC. It yields the protein CASSSFRSGANVLTF.

The chain uses TRBV27 and TRBJ2-1; 12 nucleotides agree with TRBD2. The CDR3 is 16 residues long. V trimming: 7 bases; J trimming: 0 bases; junction bases outside the gene matches: 4. Per the germline V gene, CDR1 is MNHEY and CDR2 is SMNVEV (reference sequence). CDR3 sequence reads: CASNLAGGPSYNEQFF. DNA of the CDR3: TGTGCCAGCAACCTAGCGGGAGGGCCCTCCTACAATGAGCAGTTCTTC.

The chain has TRBV7-2 and TRBJ1-5; D might be TRBD1 (5 bases). Germline lookup yields CDR1 SGHTA and CDR2 FQGNSA. The germline V and J ends were trimmed by 1 base and 2 bases, with 6 bases remaining between them. This CDR3 comprises 14 residues. The CDR3 sequence is CASSLVQGNQPQHF. The CDR3 bases are TGTGCCAGCAGCTTAGTACAGGGCAATCAGCCCCAGCATTTT. Based on the CDR3 plus reference TRBV7-2 and TRBJ1-5, the full variable domain is GAGVSQSPSNKVTEKGKDVELRCDPISGHTALYWYRQSLGQGLEFLIYFQGNSAPDKSGLPSDRFSAERTGGSVSTLTIQRTQQEDSAVYLCASSLVQGNQPQHFGDGTRLSIL.

V is TRBV30 and J is TRBJ2-1; 8 bases are a match to TRBD1. V lost 2 bases to trimming and J lost 2 bases; unmatched junction nucleotides: 5. The V gene's germline CDR1 is GTSNPN and CDR2 SVGIG (reference sequence). The CDR3 runs 15 residues. The CDR3 loop is CAWSITGGPYNEQFF. CDR3 DNA: TGTGCCTGGAGTATAACAGGGGGACCCTACAATGAGCAGTTCTTC.

The genes are TRBV6-6 and TRBJ1-5; 9 nucleotides match TRBD1. There are 14 residues in the CDR3. Unmatched junction bases numbered 6, after V lost 4 bases and J lost 8 bases. Germline V gives CDR1 MNHNY, CDR2 SVGAGI (reference sequence). The CDR3 is CASSLGQGRKPQHF. The DNA of the CDR3 is TGTGCCAGCAGTTTAGGACAGGGGAGGAAGCCCCAGCATTTT.

This chain uses TRBV6-1 with TRBJ2-3; no reliable D call. Deletions cut 6 bases from V and 6 bases from J, with 13 bases between. CDR3 length: 13 amino acids. Germline V gene sequence: CDR1 MNHNS, CDR2 SASEGT. CDR3 sequence: CASRAFTTDTQYF. The CDR3 DNA follows: TGTGCCAGCAGAGCCTTTACTACGGATACGCAGTATTTT.

This sequence joins TRBV29-1 and TRBJ2-7, with 7 bases that match TRBD1. V was clipped by 4 bases and J by 2 bases; unmatched bases: 5. The CDR3 runs to 13 residues. The germline V gene has CDR1 SQVTM and CDR2 ANQGSEA. For the CDR3, the DNA is TGCAGCGTTGCTAGGACAGGCACCTACGAGCAGTACTTC. Amino acids: CSVARTGTYEQYF.

The chain combines TRBV4-3 with TRBJ2-5; the D gene is possibly TRBD1 (5 bases). The V end lost 4 bases, the J end lost 6 bases, and 15 bases lay between the germline ends. Per the germline V gene, CDR1 is LGHNA and CDR2 is YSLEER. The CDR3 has 14 amino acids. DNA of the CDR3: TGCGCCAGCAGCCCAAATAAGGGGTATCAGACCCAGTACTTC. Its protein is CASSPNKGYQTQYF.

J is TRBJ1-3 and V is TRBV27; D possibly corresponds to TRBD1 (6 bases). This CDR3 is 16 amino acids long. The V gene lost 6 bases and the J gene lost 2 bases, with 17 bases spanning the gap. Germline V gene data show CDR1 as MNHEY and CDR2 as SMNVEV (reference sequence). The CDR3 coding sequence is TGTGCCAGCAGGGCAGGGACCCAGGGGCCTGGAAACACCATATATTTT. The encoded protein is CASRAGTQGPGNTIYF.

This chain connects TRBV2 to TRBJ2-5; 11 bases map to TRBD2. This CDR3 is 13 amino acids long. The V and J ends lost 8 bases and 4 bases, in that order; junction bases with no gene match: 3. Germline V lookup: CDR1 SNHLY, CDR2 FYNNEI. CDR3 sequence: CASRGLAGETQYF. CDR3 DNA sequence: TGTGCCAGCCGAGGACTAGCGGGAGAGACCCAGTACTTC.

The rearrangement links TRBV7-9 to TRBJ2-5; 10 positions agree with TRBD1. Germline CDR1 reads SEHNR; CDR2 reads FQNEAQ (reference sequence). The CDR3 is made up of 15 amino acids. Trimming removed 5 bases from V and 2 bases from J; junction bases left unmatched: 5. The CDR3 DNA reads TGTGCCAGCAGCCAGACAGGGGGCCAGCAAGAGACCCAGTACTTC. It translates to CASSQTGGQQETQYF.

V usage is TRBV27 and J usage is TRBJ1-1; D perhaps matches TRBD1 (5 bases). Germline CDR1 reads MNHEY; CDR2 reads SMNVEV (reference sequence). The CDR3 spans 15 residues. Trimming pared 3 bases from V and 2 bases from J, leaving 13 bases between. CDR3 region: CASSLGPPYNTEAFF. In nucleotides, the CDR3 is TGTGCCAGCAGTTTGGGGCCCCCTTATAACACTGAAGCTTTCTTT.

The chain employs TRBV6-1 and TRBJ1-5; D not certain. Between the trimmed V and J ends, which lost 6 bases and 0 bases, there was a span of 9 bases. Per the germline V gene, CDR1 is MNHNS and CDR2 is SASEGT. The CDR3 spans 14 residues. The CDR3 DNA reads as TGTGCCAGCAGCCCGAGCCTTAGCAATCAGCCCCAGCATTTT. Encoded protein: CASSPSLSNQPQHF.

The gene calls are TRBV4-1 and TRBJ2-3; TRBD2 matches 9 bases. Trimming removed 2 bases from V and 4 bases from J; junction bases left unmatched: 4. Per germline, CDR1 MGHRA and CDR2 YSYEKL. The CDR3 spans 15 residues. The DNA of the CDR3 is TGCGCCAGCAGCCAACTGGGACTAGCAGCAGATACGCAGTATTTT. Protein sequence: CASSQLGLAADTQYF.

For the CDR3, the DNA is TGCGCCAGCCGCTCCGGGACAGGGTTTCGGGATACGCAGTATTTT. Protein: CASRSGTGFRDTQYF. The chain uses TRBV4-1 and TRBJ2-3; 9 bases map to TRBD1. Trimming removed 8 bases from V and 6 bases from J; junction bases left unmatched: 12. This CDR3 spans 15 amino acids. From germline, CDR1 is MGHRA and CDR2 YSYEKL.

The CDR3 here is CASSHIGQGAITDTQYF. The CDR3 DNA sequence: TGTGCCAGCAGCCACATCGGACAGGGGGCAATCACAGATACGCAGTATTTT. The V and J genes are TRBV7-9 and TRBJ2-3, with 11 nucleotides matching TRBD1. CDR1 SEHNR and CDR2 FQNEAQ come from the germline V gene (reference sequence). The V and J ends lost 5 bases and 2 bases, in that order; junction bases with no gene match: 9. CDR3 length equals 17 residues. Full variable domain (outside the CDR3, taken from reference TRBV7-9 and TRBJ2-3): DTGVSQNPRHKITKRGQNVTFRCDPISEHNRLYWYRQTLGQGPEFLTYFQNEAQLEKSRLLSDRFSAERPKGSFSTLEIQRTEQGDSAMYLCASSHIGQGAITDTQYFGPGTRLTVL.

A single count supports this clone. Germline and junction disagree at one end, which may indicate a read error. For the CDR3, the DNA is TGTGCTAGCAGCTACGGGGGGCAGGCTACGCAGTATTTT. Translating gives CASSYGGQATQYF. The V call is TRBV7-7, the J call TRBJ2-3; perhaps TRBD2 as D (7 bases). The CDR3 spans 13 residues. CDR1 and CDR2 (germline): SSHAT, FNYEAQ (reference sequence).

This rearrangement joins TRBV7-8 to TRBJ1-2, with TRBD1 as a possible D gene (5 bases). Trimming left V 5 bases short and J 2 bases short, with 12 bases between. The germline V gene encodes CDR1 SGHVS and CDR2 FQNEAQ. The CDR3 is 14 amino acids. The CDR3 DNA follows: TGTGCCAGCAGCGCTGGGACTGGGAACTATGGCTACACCTTC. This codes for CASSAGTGNYGYTF. Full variable domain (rest looked up from reference TRBV7-8 and TRBJ1-2): GAGVSQSPRYKVAKRGQDVALRCDPISGHVSLFWYQQALGQGPEFLTYFQNEAQLDKSGLPSDRFFAERPEGSVSTLKIQRTQQEDSAVYLCASSAGTGNYGYTFGSGTRLTVV.

The CDR3 sequence: CARTQDSKNIQYF. CDR3 DNA sequence: TGTGCCAGGACCCAGGACAGTAAAAACATTCAGTACTTC. V is TRBV5-8 and J is TRBJ2-4; a weak D match, TRBD1 (6 bases). V gave up 8 bases and J gave up 4 bases, with 13 bases separating them. Germline assignment: CDR1 SGHTS and CDR2 YDEGEE. This CDR3 contains 13 residues.